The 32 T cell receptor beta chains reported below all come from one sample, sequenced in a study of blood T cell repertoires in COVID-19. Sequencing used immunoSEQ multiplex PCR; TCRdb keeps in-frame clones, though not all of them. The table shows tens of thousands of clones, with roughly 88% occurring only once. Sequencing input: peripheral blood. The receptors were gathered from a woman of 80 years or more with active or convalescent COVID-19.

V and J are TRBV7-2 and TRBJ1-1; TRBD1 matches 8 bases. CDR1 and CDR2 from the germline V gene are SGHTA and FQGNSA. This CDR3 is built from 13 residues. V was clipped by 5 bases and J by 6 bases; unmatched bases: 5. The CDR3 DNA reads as TGTGCCAGCAGCATGGACAGGGAATCTGAAGCTTTCTTT. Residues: CASSMDRESEAFF.

In nucleotides, the CDR3 is TGTGCCAGCAGCCCGACAGGGACCAGCTCCTACAATGAGCAGTTCTTC. Translated: CASSPTGTSSYNEQFF. The chain links TRBV3-1 (or the pseudogene TRBV3-2) to TRBJ2-1, with 7 bases aligning to TRBD1. Trimming removed 4 bases from V and 0 bases from J; junction bases left unmatched: 6. This CDR3 is built from 16 residues. Germline assignment: CDR1 LGHDT and CDR2 YNNKEL (reference sequence).

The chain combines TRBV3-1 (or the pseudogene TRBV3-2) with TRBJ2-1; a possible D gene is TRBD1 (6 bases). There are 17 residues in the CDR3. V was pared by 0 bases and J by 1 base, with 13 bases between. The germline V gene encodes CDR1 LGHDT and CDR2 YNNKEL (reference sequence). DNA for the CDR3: TGTGCCAGCAGCCAAGAGAGAGGGGGACGATCCTACAATGAGCAGTTCTTC. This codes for CASSQERGGRSYNEQFF.

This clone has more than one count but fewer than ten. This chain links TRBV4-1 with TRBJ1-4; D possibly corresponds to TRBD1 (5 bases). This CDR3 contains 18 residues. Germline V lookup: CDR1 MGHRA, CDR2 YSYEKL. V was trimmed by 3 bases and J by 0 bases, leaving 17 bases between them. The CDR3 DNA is TGCGCCAGCAGCCACCTCCCCCGGGACTTGCCAACTAATGAAAAACTGTTTTTT. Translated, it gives CASSHLPRDLPTNEKLFF.

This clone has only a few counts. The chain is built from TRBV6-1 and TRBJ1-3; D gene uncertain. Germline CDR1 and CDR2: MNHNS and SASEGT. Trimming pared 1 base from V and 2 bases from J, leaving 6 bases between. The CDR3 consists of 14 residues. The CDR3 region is CASSEDGAGNTIYF. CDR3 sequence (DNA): TGTGCCAGCAGTGAAGACGGGGCTGGAAACACCATATATTTT.

The DNA of the CDR3 is TGTGCCAGCAGTAAGTGGACAGATCAAGAGACCCAGTACTTC. Protein sequence: CASSKWTDQETQYF. This chain uses TRBV2 with TRBJ2-5, with D tentatively TRBD1 (6 bases). Trimming took off 5 bases at V and 2 bases at J, with 12 bases between the two ends. The CDR3 is 14 amino acids. Germline CDR1 is SNHLY and CDR2 is FYNNEI.

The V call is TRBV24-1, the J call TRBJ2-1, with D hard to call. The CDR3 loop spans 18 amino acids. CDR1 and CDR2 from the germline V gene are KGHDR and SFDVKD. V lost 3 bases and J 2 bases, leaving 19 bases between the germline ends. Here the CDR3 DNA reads TGTGCCACCAGTGATAAGGTTTCTAGGCGAACCCCCTACAATGAGCAGTTCTTC. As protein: CATSDKVSRRTPYNEQFF.

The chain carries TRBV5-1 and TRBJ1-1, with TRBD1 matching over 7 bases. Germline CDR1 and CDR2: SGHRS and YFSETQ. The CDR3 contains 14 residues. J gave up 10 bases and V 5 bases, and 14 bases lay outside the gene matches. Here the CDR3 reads CASRLDRDGARAFF. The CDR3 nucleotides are TGCGCCAGCAGGCTTGACAGGGATGGGGCGCGAGCTTTCTTT.

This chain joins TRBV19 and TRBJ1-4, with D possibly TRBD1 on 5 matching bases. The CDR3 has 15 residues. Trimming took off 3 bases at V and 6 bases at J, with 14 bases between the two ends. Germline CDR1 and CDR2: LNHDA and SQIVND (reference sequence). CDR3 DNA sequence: TGTGCCAGTAGTATGGGGGGACGTCCTCATGAAAAACTGTTTTTT. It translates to CASSMGGRPHEKLFF. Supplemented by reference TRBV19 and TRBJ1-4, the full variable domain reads DGGITQSPKYLFRKEGQNVTLSCEQNLNHDAMYWYRQDPGQGLRLIYYSQIVNDFQKGDIAEGYSVSREKKESFPLTVTSAQKNPTAFYLCASSMGGRPHEKLFFGSGTQLSVL.

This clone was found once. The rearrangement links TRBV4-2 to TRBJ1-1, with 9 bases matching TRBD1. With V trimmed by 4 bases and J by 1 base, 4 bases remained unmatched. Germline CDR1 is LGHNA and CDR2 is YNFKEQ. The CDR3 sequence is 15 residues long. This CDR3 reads CASSLQTGGNTEAFF. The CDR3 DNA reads TGTGCCAGCAGCCTTCAGACAGGGGGGAACACTGAAGCTTTCTTT.

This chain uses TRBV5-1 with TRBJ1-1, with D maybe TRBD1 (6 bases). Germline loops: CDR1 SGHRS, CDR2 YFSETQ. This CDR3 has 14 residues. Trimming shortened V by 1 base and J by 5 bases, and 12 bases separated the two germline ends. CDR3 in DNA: TGCGCCAGCAGCTTGTTAACAGGGCGAACTGAAGCTTTCTTT. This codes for CASSLLTGRTEAFF.

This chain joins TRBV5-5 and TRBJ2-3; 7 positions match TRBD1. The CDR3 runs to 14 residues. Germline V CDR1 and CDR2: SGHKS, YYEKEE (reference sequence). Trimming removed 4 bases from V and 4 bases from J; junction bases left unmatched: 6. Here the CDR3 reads CASSRQGDADTQYF. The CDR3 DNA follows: TGTGCCAGCAGCCGACAGGGAGACGCAGATACGCAGTATTTT.

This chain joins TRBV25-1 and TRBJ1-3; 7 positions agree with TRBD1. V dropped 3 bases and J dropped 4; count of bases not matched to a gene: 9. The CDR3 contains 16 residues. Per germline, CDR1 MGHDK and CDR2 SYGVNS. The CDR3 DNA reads TGTGCCAGCAGTGAGAATGGCAGGGGGTCCGGAAACACCATATATTTT. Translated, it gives CASSENGRGSGNTIYF.

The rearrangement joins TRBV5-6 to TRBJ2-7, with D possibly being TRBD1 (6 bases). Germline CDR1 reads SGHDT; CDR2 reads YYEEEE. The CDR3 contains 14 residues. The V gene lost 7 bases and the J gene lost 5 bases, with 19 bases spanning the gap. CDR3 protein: CASQTRQGSNEQYF. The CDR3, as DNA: TGTGCCAGCCAAACCCGGCAGGGGAGTAACGAGCAGTACTTC.

CDR3 nucleotides: TGTGCCACCAGTGACCCACCGGGACAGGGTTCCTACGAGCAGTACTTC. Translated: CATSDPPGQGSYEQYF. The chain combines TRBV24-1 with TRBJ2-7; 9 nucleotides agree with TRBD1. With V trimmed by 4 bases and J by 1 base, 7 bases remained unmatched. CDR3 length: 16 amino acids. The V gene's germline CDR1 is KGHDR and CDR2 SFDVKD.

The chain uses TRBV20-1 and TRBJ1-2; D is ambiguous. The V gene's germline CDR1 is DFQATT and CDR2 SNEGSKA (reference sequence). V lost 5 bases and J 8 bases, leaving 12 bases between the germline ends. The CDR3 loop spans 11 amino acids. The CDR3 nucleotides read TGCAGTGCTGGCGGAGCAATAGGCTACACCTTC. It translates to CSAGGAIGYTF.

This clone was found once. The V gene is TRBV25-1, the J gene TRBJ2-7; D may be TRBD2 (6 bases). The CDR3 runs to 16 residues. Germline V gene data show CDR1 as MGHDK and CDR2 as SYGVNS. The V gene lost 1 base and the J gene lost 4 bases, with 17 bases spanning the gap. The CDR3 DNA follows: TGTGCCAGCAGTGAATTTGTAGGGCGGGAAGGGTACGAGCAGTACTTC. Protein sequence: CASSEFVGREGYEQYF.

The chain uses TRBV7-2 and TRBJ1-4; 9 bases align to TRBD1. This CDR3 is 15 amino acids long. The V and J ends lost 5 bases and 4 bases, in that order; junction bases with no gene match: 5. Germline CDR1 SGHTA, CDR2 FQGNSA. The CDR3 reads CASSRQTGGNEKLFF. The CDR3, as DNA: TGTGCCAGCAGCCGGCAGACAGGGGGTAATGAAAAACTGTTTTTT.

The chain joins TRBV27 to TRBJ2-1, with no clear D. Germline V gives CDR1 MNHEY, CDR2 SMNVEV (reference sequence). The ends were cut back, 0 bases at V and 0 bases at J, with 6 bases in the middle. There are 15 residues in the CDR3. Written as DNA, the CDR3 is TGTGCCAGCAGTTTATCACGGAGCTCCTACAATGAGCAGTTCTTC. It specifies CASSLSRSSYNEQFF.

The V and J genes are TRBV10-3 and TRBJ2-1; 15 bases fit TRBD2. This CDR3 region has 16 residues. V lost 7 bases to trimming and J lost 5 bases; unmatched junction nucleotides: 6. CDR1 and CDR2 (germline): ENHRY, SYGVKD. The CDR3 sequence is CAITLGTSGRNNEQFF. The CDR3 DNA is TGTGCCATCACCCTGGGGACTAGCGGGAGGAACAATGAGCAGTTCTTC.

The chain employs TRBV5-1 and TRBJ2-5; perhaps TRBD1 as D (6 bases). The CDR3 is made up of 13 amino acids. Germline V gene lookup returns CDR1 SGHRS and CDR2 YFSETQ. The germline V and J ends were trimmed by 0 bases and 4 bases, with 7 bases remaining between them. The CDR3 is CASSLVDRETQYF. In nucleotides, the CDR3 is TGCGCCAGCAGCTTGGTGGACAGAGAGACCCAGTACTTC.

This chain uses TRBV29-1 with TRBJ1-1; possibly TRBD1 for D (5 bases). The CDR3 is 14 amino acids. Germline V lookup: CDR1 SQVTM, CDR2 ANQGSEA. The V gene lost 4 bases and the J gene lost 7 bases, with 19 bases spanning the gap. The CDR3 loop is CSVVWGRASGEAFF. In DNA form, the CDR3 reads TGCAGCGTTGTATGGGGCAGGGCATCGGGTGAAGCTTTCTTT.

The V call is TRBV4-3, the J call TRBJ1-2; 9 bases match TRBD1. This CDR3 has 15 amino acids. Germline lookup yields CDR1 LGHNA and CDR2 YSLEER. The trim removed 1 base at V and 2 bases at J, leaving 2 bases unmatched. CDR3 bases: TGCGCCAGCAGCCAAGGGACAGGGGACAACTATGGCTACACCTTC. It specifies CASSQGTGDNYGYTF.

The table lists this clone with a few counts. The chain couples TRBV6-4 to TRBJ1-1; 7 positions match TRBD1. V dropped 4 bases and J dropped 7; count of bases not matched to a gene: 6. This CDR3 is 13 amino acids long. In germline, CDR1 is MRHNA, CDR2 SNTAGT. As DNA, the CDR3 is TGTGCCAGCAGTGCCGAGACAGGGTTTGAAGCTTTCTTT. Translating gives CASSAETGFEAFF.

The CDR3 sequence is CASRYPGRSGANVLTF. In DNA form, the CDR3 reads TGTGCCAGCAGGTACCCTGGGCGCTCTGGGGCCAACGTCCTGACTTTC. This chain uses TRBV6-2 or TRBV6-3 with TRBJ2-6; D gene ambiguous. Germline V gene data show CDR1 as MNHEY and CDR2 as SVGEGT. V shed 6 bases and J shed 0 bases, with 12 bases lying between them. The CDR3 is 16 residues long.

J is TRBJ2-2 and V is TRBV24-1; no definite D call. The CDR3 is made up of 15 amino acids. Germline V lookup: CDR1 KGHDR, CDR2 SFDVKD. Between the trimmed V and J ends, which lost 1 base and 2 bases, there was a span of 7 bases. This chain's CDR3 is CATSDFARNTGELFF. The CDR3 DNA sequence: TGTGCCACCAGTGATTTTGCTAGAAACACCGGGGAGCTGTTTTTT.

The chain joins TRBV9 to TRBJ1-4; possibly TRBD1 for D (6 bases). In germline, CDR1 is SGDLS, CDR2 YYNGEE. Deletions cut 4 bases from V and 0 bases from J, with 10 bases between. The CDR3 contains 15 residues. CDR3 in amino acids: CASSPRTATNEKLFF. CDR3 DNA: TGTGCCAGCAGCCCAAGGACAGCAACTAATGAAAAACTGTTTTTT.

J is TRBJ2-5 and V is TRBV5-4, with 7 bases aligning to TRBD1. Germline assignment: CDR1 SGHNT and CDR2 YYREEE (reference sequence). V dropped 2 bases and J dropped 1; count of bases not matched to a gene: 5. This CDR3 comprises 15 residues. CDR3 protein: CASSLGTDIQETQYF. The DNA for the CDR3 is TGTGCCAGCAGCTTAGGGACAGACATCCAAGAGACCCAGTACTTC.

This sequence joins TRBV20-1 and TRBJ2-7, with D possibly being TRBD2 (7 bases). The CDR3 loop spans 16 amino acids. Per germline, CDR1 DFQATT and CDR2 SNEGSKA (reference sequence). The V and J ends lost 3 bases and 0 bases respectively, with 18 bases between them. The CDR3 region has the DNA TGCAGTGCTAGTAGGGGGGGCGGGGAGAGCTCCTACGAGCAGTACTTC. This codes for CSASRGGGESSYEQYF.

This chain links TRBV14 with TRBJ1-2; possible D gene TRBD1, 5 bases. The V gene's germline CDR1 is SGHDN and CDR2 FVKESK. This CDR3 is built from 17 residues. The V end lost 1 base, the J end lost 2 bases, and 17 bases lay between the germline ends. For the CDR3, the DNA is TGTGCCAGCAGCCAAGGGGCCAGAAGGGGATCCAACTATGGCTACACCTTC. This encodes CASSQGARRGSNYGYTF. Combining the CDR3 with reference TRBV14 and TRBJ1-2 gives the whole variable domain EAGVTQFPSHSVIEKGQTVTLRCDPISGHDNLYWYRRVMGKEIKFLLHFVKESKQDESGMPNNRFLAERTGGTYSTLKVQPAELEDSGVYFCASSQGARRGSNYGYTFGSGTRLTVV.

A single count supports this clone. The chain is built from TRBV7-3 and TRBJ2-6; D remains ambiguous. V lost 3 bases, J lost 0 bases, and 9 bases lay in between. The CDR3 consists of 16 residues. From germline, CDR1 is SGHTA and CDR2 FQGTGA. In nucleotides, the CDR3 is TGTGCCAGCAGCTTGGGCCAAAACTCTGGGGCCAACGTCCTGACTTTC. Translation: CASSLGQNSGANVLTF.

The CDR3 DNA is TGTGCCAGCAGCTTGCCCGGGACAGTGAACACTGAAGCTTTCTTT. Residues: CASSLPGTVNTEAFF. This rearrangement joins TRBV5-6 to TRBJ1-1; 7 nucleotides line up with TRBD1. Germline-derived CDR1 and CDR2 are SGHDT and YYEEEE. J was trimmed by 0 bases and V by 1 base; bases with no gene match: 3. The CDR3 loop spans 15 amino acids.